This TCR beta chain was found in a study of blood T cell repertoires in COVID-19. Study-wide context: From the United States, Italy and Spain came samples of acute and convalescent COVID-19.

The ends were cut back, 6 bases at V and 9 bases at J, with 30 bases in the middle. This CDR3 is built from 19 residues. In germline, CDR1 is MNHNY, CDR2 SVGAGI (reference sequence). This clone was counted a few times. In the original workflow: Amplification from reference gene primers served as the basis for estimated nucleated cell counts. The assay was immunoSEQ multiplex PCR, and TCRdb's table has in-frame clones only and misses some. The V and J calls and clone size were taken over from that table, and D and trimming were inferred from the DNA. In the table there are 68,000 or so clones, 80% to 90% of which are singletons.

The chain joins TRBV6-6 to TRBJ1-6; a possible D gene is TRBD1 (6 bases). Sequencing was performed on peripheral blood. This receptor was identified in a man aged 45 to 65 with active COVID-19. CDR3 DNA sequence: TGTGCCAGCAGCTATTCCATATGGCGGCTAGAGGGGGAATTTTCACCCCTCCACTTT. It specifies CASSYSIWRLEGEFSPLHF.